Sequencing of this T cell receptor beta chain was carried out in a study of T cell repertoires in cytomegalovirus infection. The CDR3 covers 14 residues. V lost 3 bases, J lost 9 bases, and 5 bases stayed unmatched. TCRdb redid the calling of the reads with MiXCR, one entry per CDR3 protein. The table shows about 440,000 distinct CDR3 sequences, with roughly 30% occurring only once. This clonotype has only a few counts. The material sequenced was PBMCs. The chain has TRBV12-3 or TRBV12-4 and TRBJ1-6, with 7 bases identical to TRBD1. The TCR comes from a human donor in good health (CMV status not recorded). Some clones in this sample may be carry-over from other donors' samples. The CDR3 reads CASSFEGAGSPLHF. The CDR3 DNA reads TGTGCCAGCAGTTTTGAGGGGGCCGGTTCACCCCTCCACTTT.